These T cell receptor beta chains were read from a single sample in a study of T cells in Graves' hyperthyroidism and ophthalmopathy. Each CDR3 protein gets one entry after TCRdb re-called the multiplex PCR reads with MiXCR. The table lists roughly 660,000 distinct CDR3 sequences, 17% of them singletons. Sequencing was performed on blood. These receptors all come from a man in his fifties with Graves' hyperthyroidism. Each CDR3 is given with its conserved first and last residue. Each record gives: D gene, J gene, CDR3 length, V gene, clone size, CDR3 DNA, CDR3 protein. The D gene is left open where the match is weak. Clone size, where shown, is once, few, many, or a class for clones that have expanded.

D gene: NA
J gene: TRBJ1-5
CDR3 length: 16
V gene: TRBV24-1
clone size: many
CDR3 DNA: TGTGCCACCAGTGATGCCGCGGCTTATAGCAATCAGCCCCAGCATTTT
CDR3 protein: CATSDAAAYSNQPQHF

D gene: TRBD1
J gene: TRBJ1-5
CDR3 length: 17
V gene: TRBV4-1
clone size: NA
CDR3 DNA: TGCGCCAGCAGGAAAGAGCCGGGACAGGGTTACAATCAGCCCCAGCATTTT
CDR3 protein: CASRKEPGQGYNQPQHF

D gene: TRBD1
J gene: TRBJ2-5
CDR3 length: 17
V gene: TRBV11-2
clone size: few
CDR3 DNA: TGTGCCAGCAGCTTCCGCCCCCCAGGGCAGGGGGAAGAGACCCAGTACTTC
CDR3 protein: CASSFRPPGQGEETQYF

D gene: NA
J gene: TRBJ2-3
CDR3 length: 12
V gene: TRBV7-8
clone size: NA
CDR3 DNA: TGTGCCAGCAGCTCGTCGTTTTTTACGCAGTATTTT
CDR3 protein: CASSSSFFTQYF

D gene: TRBD1
J gene: TRBJ1-5
CDR3 length: 15
V gene: TRBV24-1
clone size: many
CDR3 DNA: TGTGCCACCAGTGACCGGGACAGGCCTTATCAGCCCCAGCATTTT
CDR3 protein: CATSDRDRPYQPQHF

D gene: TRBD1
J gene: TRBJ1-1
CDR3 length: 17
V gene: TRBV3-1
clone size: many
CDR3 DNA: TGTGCCAGCAGCCAAACGGGTACAGGGGCCCTAGTGGATGAAGCTTTCTTT
CDR3 protein: CASSQTGTGALVDEAFF

D gene: NA
J gene: TRBJ1-2
CDR3 length: 11
V gene: TRBV6-2/TRBV6-3
clone size: NA
CDR3 DNA: TGTGCCAGCAGCAACGACTATGGCTACACCTTC
CDR3 protein: CASSNDYGYTF

D gene: TRBD1
J gene: TRBJ2-4
CDR3 length: 14
V gene: TRBV14
clone size: NA
CDR3 DNA: TGTGCCAGCAGCCGGACAGGGGCTGAGAACATTCAGTACTTC
CDR3 protein: CASSRTGAENIQYF

D gene: TRBD2
J gene: TRBJ2-2
CDR3 length: 15
V gene: TRBV7-2
clone size: NA
CDR3 DNA: TGTGCCACCCACCCGGCGGAAGCGGGATCCGGGGAGCTGTTTTTT
CDR3 protein: CATHPAEAGSGELFF

D gene: TRBD2
J gene: TRBJ2-1
CDR3 length: 14
V gene: TRBV10-3
clone size: few
CDR3 DNA: TGTGCCATTGCTAGCGGGACCTTATACAATGAGCAGTTCTTC
CDR3 protein: CAIASGTLYNEQFF

D gene: NA
J gene: TRBJ2-1
CDR3 length: 16
V gene: TRBV28
clone size: many
CDR3 DNA: TGTGCCAGCATTTCCCCCCGGGGTATCTCCTACAATGAGCAGTTCTTC
CDR3 protein: CASISPRGISYNEQFF

D gene: TRBD1
J gene: TRBJ1-1
CDR3 length: 18
V gene: TRBV2
clone size: many
CDR3 DNA: TGTGCCAGCCGTTACGTCTCCGGGACAGCTTCGTCGAACACTGAAGCTTTCTTT
CDR3 protein: CASRYVSGTASSNTEAFF

D gene: TRBD1
J gene: TRBJ2-5
CDR3 length: 20
V gene: TRBV11-2
clone size: many
CDR3 DNA: TGTGCCAGCAGCTCATCACTCTCTTACGGGACAGGGAACACACAAGAGACCCAGTACTTC
CDR3 protein: CASSSSLSYGTGNTQETQYF

D gene: TRBD2
J gene: TRBJ2-3
CDR3 length: 17
V gene: TRBV13
clone size: NA
CDR3 DNA: TGTGCCAGCAGCGGCGGGACTAGCGGGAGGTGGACAGATACGCAGTATTTT
CDR3 protein: CASSGGTSGRWTDTQYF

D gene: TRBD1
J gene: TRBJ1-2
CDR3 length: 17
V gene: TRBV7-9
clone size: NA
CDR3 DNA: TGTGCCAGCAGCTTGGGGGACAGGGGTCCCGCGTGGGAGGGCTACACCTTC
CDR3 protein: CASSLGDRGPAWEGYTF

D gene: NA
J gene: TRBJ2-2
CDR3 length: 14
V gene: TRBV2
clone size: many
CDR3 DNA: TGTGCCAGCAGTAAGCCAGAGTTGACCGGGGAGCTGTTTTTT
CDR3 protein: CASSKPELTGELFF

D gene: TRBD1
J gene: TRBJ2-1
CDR3 length: 13
V gene: TRBV11-2
clone size: many
CDR3 DNA: TGTGCCAGCAGCTCCGACAGGGGGCTTGAGCAGTTCTTC
CDR3 protein: CASSSDRGLEQFF

D gene: NA
J gene: TRBJ1-5
CDR3 length: 13
V gene: TRBV6-5
clone size: many
CDR3 DNA: TGTGCCAGCAGTTACTCGGAAGGCCAGCCCCAGCATTTT
CDR3 protein: CASSYSEGQPQHF

D gene: NA
J gene: TRBJ1-5
CDR3 length: 13
V gene: TRBV27
clone size: many
CDR3 DNA: TGTGCCAGCAGTTGGCGTAGCAATCAGCCCCAGCATTTT
CDR3 protein: CASSWRSNQPQHF

D gene: TRBD1
J gene: TRBJ2-1
CDR3 length: 12
V gene: TRBV2
clone size: many
CDR3 DNA: TGTGCCAGCAGCGGACAGGGTACAGAGCAGTTCTTC
CDR3 protein: CASSGQGTEQFF